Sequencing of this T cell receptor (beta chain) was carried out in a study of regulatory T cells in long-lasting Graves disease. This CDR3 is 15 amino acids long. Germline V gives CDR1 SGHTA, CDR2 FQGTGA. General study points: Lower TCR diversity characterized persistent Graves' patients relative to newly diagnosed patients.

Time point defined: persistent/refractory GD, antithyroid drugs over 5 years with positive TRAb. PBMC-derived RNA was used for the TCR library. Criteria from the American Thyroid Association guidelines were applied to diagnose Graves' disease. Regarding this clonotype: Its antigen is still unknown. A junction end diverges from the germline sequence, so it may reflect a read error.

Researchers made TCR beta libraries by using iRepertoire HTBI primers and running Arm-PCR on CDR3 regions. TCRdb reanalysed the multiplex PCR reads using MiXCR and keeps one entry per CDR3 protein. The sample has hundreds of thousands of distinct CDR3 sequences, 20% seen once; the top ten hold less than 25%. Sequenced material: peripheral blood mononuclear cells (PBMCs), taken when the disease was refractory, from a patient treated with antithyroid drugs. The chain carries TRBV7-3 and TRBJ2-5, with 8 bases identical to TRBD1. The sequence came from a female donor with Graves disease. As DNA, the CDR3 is TGTGCCAGCAGCTTATTAGGACAGGGCCCAGAGACCCTGTACTTC. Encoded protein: CASSLLGQGPETLYF.